What follows are 22 T cell receptor beta chains derived from one specimen sequenced in a study of T-cell memory formation after mild COVID-19. From the 5' RACE reads, TCRdb called clonotypes with MiXCR, one entry per CDR3 protein. Seen here are over 400,000 distinct CDR3 sequences, roughly a quarter observed once, and the top ten hold around 12%. The specimen was PBMCs or a T cell subset sorted from them (not recorded which). All receptors derive from an adult woman who had mild COVID-19 (a few samples of this study predate the infection). Cell type and time point are not known.

The chain joins TRBV5-6 to TRBJ1-4, with 8 nucleotides matching TRBD1. The germline V gene encodes CDR1 SGHDT and CDR2 YYEEEE. The CDR3 loop spans 15 amino acids. V lost 4 bases, J lost 3 bases, and 5 bases stayed unmatched. The CDR3 region is CASSLEQGANEKLFF. CDR3 DNA sequence: TGTGCCAGCAGCCTCGAACAGGGGGCTAATGAAAAACTGTTTTTT.

This clonotype was picked up one time. Just one base apart from a much larger clone, this may be a read error. The chain couples TRBV20-1 to TRBJ1-1, with unresolved D. Germline loops: CDR1 DFQATT, CDR2 SNEGSKA (reference sequence). The CDR3 covers 12 residues. V gave up 3 bases and J gave up 1 base, with 6 bases separating them. The CDR3 DNA sequence: TGCAGTGCTAGTGTCCAGAACACTGAAGCTTTCTTT. Translation: CSASVQNTEAFF.

The chain has TRBV12-3 or TRBV12-4 and TRBJ1-5; a weak D match, TRBD1 (5 bases). This CDR3 has 13 amino acids. V lost 6 bases to trimming and J lost 7 bases, with 13 bases between them. DNA for the CDR3: TGTGCCAGCAGCCAGGGAGAGTGGCAGCCCCAGCATTTT. Its protein is CASSQGEWQPQHF.

This chain connects TRBV5-1 to TRBJ2-3; D unresolved. This CDR3 is 14 amino acids long. Trimming left V 0 bases short and J 5 bases short, with 10 bases between. The germline gives CDR1 SGHRS, CDR2 YFSETQ. CDR3 nucleotide sequence: TGCGCCAGCAGCTTGGTACCCGGCGGAGATACGCAGTATTTT. It yields the protein CASSLVPGGDTQYF.

This clonotype was seen repeatedly, ten times or more. This rearrangement joins TRBV7-9 to TRBJ2-2; D gene uncertain. The CDR3 totals 12 residues. In germline, CDR1 is SEHNR, CDR2 FQNEAQ (reference sequence). V shed 5 bases and J shed 5 bases, with 6 bases lying between them. DNA of the CDR3: TGTGCCAGCAGCCCGAGGACCGGGGAGCTGTTTTTT. Translated: CASSPRTGELFF.

This clonotype was detected a few times. V and J are TRBV7-2 and TRBJ2-7, with 9 bases identical to TRBD1. Per germline, CDR1 SGHTA and CDR2 FQGNSA. The CDR3 runs to 15 residues. Trimming cost V 5 bases and J 7 bases; bases outside gene matches: 12. CDR3 sequence (DNA): TGTGCCAGCAGCCCCTCTTTCGGGACAGGGACGGAGCAGTACTTC. Its translation is CASSPSFGTGTEQYF.

The chain uses TRBV24-1 and TRBJ2-7; 9 positions match TRBD1. V lost 6 bases, J lost 7 bases, and 3 bases stayed unmatched. Germline CDR1 KGHDR, CDR2 SFDVKD. The CDR3 loop spans 12 amino acids. Here the CDR3 reads CATSRQGGEQYF. The CDR3 region has the DNA TGTGCCACCAGTCGACAGGGGGGGGAGCAGTACTTC.

This clonotype was counted only a few times. The J gene is TRBJ2-5, the V gene TRBV29-1, with 7 bases fitting TRBD1. V was clipped by 4 bases and J by 1 base; unmatched bases: 9. The CDR3 is made up of 15 amino acids. CDR1 is SQVTM, CDR2 ANQGSEA, per germline. DNA for the CDR3: TGCAGCGTTGTAGGGATCCGGGACAGCCAAGAGACCCAGTACTTC. It specifies CSVVGIRDSQETQYF. Variable domain in full (rest from reference TRBV29-1 and TRBJ2-5): SAVISQKPSRDICQRGTSLTIQCQVDSQVTMMFWYRQQPGQSLTLIATANQGSEATYESGFVIDKFPISRPNLTFSTLTVSNMSPEDSSIYLCSVVGIRDSQETQYFGPGTRLLVL.

The chain uses TRBV2 and TRBJ2-1; 10 bases are a match to TRBD1. The V segment lost 9 bases and the J segment 4 bases; nucleotides outside the gene matches: 6. The germline gives CDR1 SNHLY, CDR2 FYNNEI. CDR3 length equals 14 residues. In DNA form, the CDR3 reads TGTGCCAGTACCCGGGACAGGGGATACAATGAGCAGTTCTTC. This sequence encodes CASTRDRGYNEQFF.

The chain uses TRBV5-5 and TRBJ1-1; 8 bases are a match to TRBD1. V shed 3 bases and J 8 bases; nucleotides not matched to a gene: 3. Germline-derived CDR1 and CDR2 are SGHKS and YYEKEE (reference sequence). This CDR3 has 12 amino acids. The CDR3 region is CASSSWDREAFF. CDR3 sequence (DNA): TGTGCCAGCAGCTCGTGGGACAGGGAAGCTTTCTTT. The variable domain in full, with the rest retrieved from reference TRBV5-5 and TRBJ1-1, is DAGVTQSPTHLIKTRGQQVTLRCSPISGHKSVSWYQQVLGQGPQFIFQYYEKEERGRGNFPDRFSARQFPNYSSELNVNALLLGDSALYLCASSSWDREAFFGQGTRLTVV.

V gene TRBV18 combines with J gene TRBJ2-7; no definite D call. CDR3 length equals 13 residues. Germline V gene data show CDR1 as KGHSH and CDR2 as LQKENI. Trimming removed 5 bases at V and 1 base at J, with 9 bases between. This CDR3 is CASSVTPSYEQYF. CDR3 DNA sequence: TGTGCCAGCTCAGTGACCCCTTCCTACGAGCAGTACTTC.

V is TRBV29-1 and J is TRBJ2-7; unclear D gene. V lost 6 bases and J lost 5, with 14 bases in between. This CDR3 region has 12 residues. CDR1 and CDR2 (germline): SQVTM, ANQGSEA. Here the CDR3 DNA reads TGCAGCGTGGCACCTCTTAGGGACGAGCAGTACTTC. The encoded protein is CSVAPLRDEQYF.

The rearrangement links TRBV9 to TRBJ2-3; TRBD1 is a possible D gene (5 bases). CDR1 and CDR2 from the germline V gene are SGDLS and YYNGEE. V lost 3 bases and J 0 bases, leaving 11 bases between the germline ends. This CDR3 region has 15 residues. In nucleotides, the CDR3 is TGTGCCAGCAGCGGACGGACACCCAGCACAGATACGCAGTATTTT. Translating it yields CASSGRTPSTDTQYF. The full variable domain, rest sourced from reference TRBV9 and TRBJ2-3, is DSGVTQTPKHLITATGQRVTLRCSPRSGDLSVYWYQQSLDQGLQFLIQYYNGEERAKGNILERFSAQQFPDLHSELNLSSLELGDSALYFCASSGRTPSTDTQYFGPGTRLTVL.

This chain links TRBV10-3 with TRBJ1-4, with D unresolved. The V gene's germline CDR1 is ENHRY and CDR2 SYGVKD. The CDR3 has 16 amino acids. V lost 0 bases to trimming and J lost 0 bases, with 8 bases between them. The CDR3 protein is CAISESNIATNEKLFF. CDR3 DNA: TGTGCCATCAGTGAGTCGAACATAGCAACTAATGAAAAACTGTTTTTT.

This rearrangement joins TRBV6-1 to TRBJ2-3, with 14 nucleotides matching TRBD2. V lost 0 bases, J lost 4 bases, and 3 bases stayed unmatched. This CDR3 contains 17 residues. Germline V lookup: CDR1 MNHNS, CDR2 SASEGT. The CDR3 DNA reads as TGTGCCAGCAGTGAAGCACCGGGACTAGCGGGAGCAGATACGCAGTATTTT. Protein sequence: CASSEAPGLAGADTQYF.

This clonotype was observed a few times. This chain connects TRBV7-9 to TRBJ2-6; 14 nucleotides line up with TRBD2. This CDR3 is built from 20 residues. CDR1 is SEHNR, CDR2 FQNEAQ, per germline (reference sequence). The V gene end was trimmed by 2 bases and the J gene end by 0 bases; junction bases not matched to a gene: 6. CDR3 amino acids: CASSLLLTSGRASGANVLTF. DNA of the CDR3: TGTGCCAGCAGCTTATTGTTGACTAGCGGGAGGGCCTCTGGGGCCAACGTCCTGACTTTC.

This clonotype was found many times. V and J are TRBV5-1 and TRBJ1-1; the D is unclear. V was trimmed by 4 bases and J by 0 bases, leaving 7 bases between them. The CDR3 runs to 13 residues. CDR1 and CDR2 from the germline V gene are SGHRS and YFSETQ. CDR3 loop: CASSDTMNTEAFF. The DNA of the CDR3 is TGCGCCAGCAGCGACACGATGAACACTGAAGCTTTCTTT.

The rearrangement links TRBV5-1 to TRBJ1-1, with 7 bases identical to TRBD1. This CDR3 region has 13 residues. CDR1 is SGHRS and CDR2 is YFSETQ in the germline V gene. With V trimmed by 4 bases and J by 7 bases, 7 bases remained unmatched. The CDR3 region is CASSTNRGLEAFF. The CDR3 DNA sequence: TGCGCCAGCAGCACCAACAGGGGTCTTGAAGCTTTCTTT.

This clonotype occurred a few times. The chain combines TRBV27 with TRBJ1-2, with 9 bases that match TRBD1. Germline assignment: CDR1 MNHEY and CDR2 SMNVEV (reference sequence). This CDR3 region has 14 residues. With V trimmed by 6 bases and J by 3 bases, 5 bases remained unmatched. The CDR3 DNA follows: TGTGCCAGCAGACCGACAGGGGGTGACTATGGCTACACCTTC. Translation gives CASRPTGGDYGYTF.

This clonotype has at least ten counts. CDR3 sequence (DNA): TGTGCCAGCAGCAAAAGATCTAGCGGGCGCACAGATACGCAGTATTTT. Amino acids: CASSKRSSGRTDTQYF. The chain uses TRBV7-3 and TRBJ2-3, with 8 positions matching TRBD2. This CDR3 has 16 amino acids. Germline V CDR1 and CDR2: SGHTA, FQGTGA. J gave up 1 base and V 5 bases, and 8 bases lay outside the gene matches.

The chain uses TRBV12-3 or TRBV12-4 and TRBJ1-2; D remains ambiguous. V gave up 6 bases and J gave up 3 bases, with 17 bases separating them. This CDR3 has 15 amino acids. CDR3 loop: CASSRRRDWDYGYTF. The CDR3 DNA is TGTGCCAGCAGCCGGAGGCGGGATTGGGACTATGGCTACACCTTC.

V is TRBV7-8 and J is TRBJ1-2; D possibly corresponds to TRBD1 (5 bases). Germline V gene data show CDR1 as SGHVS and CDR2 as FQNEAQ. CDR3 size: 13 residues. V was cut by 1 base and J by 8 bases, with 11 bases left in between. CDR3 residues: CASSLVRWDGYTF. In DNA form, the CDR3 reads TGTGCCAGCAGCTTAGTTCGGTGGGACGGCTACACCTTC. Together with reference TRBV7-8 and TRBJ1-2, the CDR3 gives the full variable domain: GAGVSQSPRYKVAKRGQDVALRCDPISGHVSLFWYQQALGQGPEFLTYFQNEAQLDKSGLPSDRFFAERPEGSVSTLKIQRTQQEDSAVYLCASSLVRWDGYTFGSGTRLTVV.